The 5 T cell receptor beta chains below all came from one sample that was sequenced in a study of cytomegalovirus exposure and HLA in healthy donors. Primers: 60 Vbeta forward and 13 Jbeta reverse. Libraries were prepared by immunoSEQ multiplex PCR; TCRdb keeps only in-frame clonotypes and omits some of them. This listing includes about 51,000 clones. Source material: PBMCs. These receptors all stem from a female donor in good health and CMV-seronegative.

The V and J genes are TRBV5-1 and TRBJ1-2, with unresolved D. V lost 3 bases and J 4 bases, leaving 19 bases between the germline ends. Looked up from germline, CDR1 is SGHRS and CDR2 is YFSETQ. The CDR3 totals 16 residues. CDR3 sequence (DNA): TGCGCCAGCAGCTCGTACCAGTCGTCCCTTTCCTATGGCTACACCTTC. Translated: CASSSYQSSLSYGYTF.

The rearrangement links TRBV5-1 to TRBJ1-6; TRBD1 is a possible D gene (6 bases). The germline V and J ends were trimmed by 2 bases and 9 bases, with 15 bases remaining between them. This CDR3 contains 15 residues. Germline V gene sequence: CDR1 SGHRS, CDR2 YFSETQ. In nucleotides, the CDR3 is TGCGCCAGCAGCTTCACAAACAGGGACGGTTCACCCCTCCACTTT. The encoded protein is CASSFTNRDGSPLHF.

This chain joins TRBV30 and TRBJ2-4, with unresolved D. Germline V gene lookup returns CDR1 GTSNPN and CDR2 SVGIG (reference sequence). The ends were cut back, 4 bases at V and 1 base at J, with 11 bases in the middle. The CDR3 has 14 amino acids. CDR3 in amino acids: CAWMPYSAKNIQYF. CDR3 nucleotides: TGTGCCTGGATGCCTTACTCGGCCAAAAACATTCAGTACTTC.

This chain connects TRBV21-1 to TRBJ2-7; TRBD2 was called by the table and not checked on the DNA. TRBV21-1 is a recognized pseudogene. The CDR3 sequence is 20 residues long. CDR3 region: CASSKDGNEGEGGGPHEQYF. Here the CDR3 DNA reads TGTGCCAGCAGCAAAGATGGAAATGAGGGTGAAGGGGGAGGGCCGCACGAGCAGTACTTC.

The chain recombines TRBV29-1 with TRBJ2-1; TRBD1 aligns across 7 bases. Per germline, CDR1 SQVTM and CDR2 ANQGSEA. This CDR3 spans 11 amino acids. CDR3 DNA sequence: TGCGCCGCAAGAGGGGGCGGTGAGCAGTTCTTC. Its translation is CAARGGGEQFF.